The T cell receptor (beta chain) described here comes from a study of CD8 T cells in ankylosing spondylitis. CDR1 ENHRY and CDR2 SYGVKD come from the germline V gene. With 4 bases clipped from V and 9 bases from J, the junction kept 15 bases outside the gene matches. This CDR3 comprises 16 residues. Each CDR3 protein is one row after TCRdb ran MiXCR on the 5' RACE reads. The repertoire holds 130,000 to 150,000 distinct CDR3 sequences, with 6.5% to 8.5% as singletons. The rearrangement joins TRBV10-3 to TRBJ2-5, with 9 positions matching TRBD2. The sequence was collected from a male donor with ankylosing spondylitis. The sample comprised synovial fluid, either unsorted or a sorted T cell fraction (not recorded which). The CDR3 loop is CAISGSTSGVGGAQYF. In DNA form, the CDR3 reads TGTGCCATCAGTGGGTCGACTAGCGGTGTCGGAGGGGCCCAGTACTTC.